This TCR beta chain was documented in a study of spatial heterogeneity in lung cancer. Study background: There were, on average, more than nine raw-read appearances for each unique TCR and UMI combination. Study-wide results and limits: In tumors, expanded intratumoral alpha and beta TCR counts tracked mutation counts.

This clonotype was recorded many times. Its antigen is as yet unknown. This CDR3 region has 19 residues. Germline V gene lookup returns CDR1 DFQATT and CDR2 SNEGSKA (reference sequence). V was clipped by 0 bases and J by 4 bases; unmatched bases: 11. Documented time point: sample taken at primary tumor resection. From tumor, nontumor lung or frozen PBMC, whole RNA was taken unsorted for sequencing. TCRdb itself ran the 5' RACE reads through MiXCR, one entry per CDR3 protein. The profile covers around 19,000 distinct CDR3 sequences, with around 6% appearing a single time and over 3.5% taken by the ten largest.

J is TRBJ2-3 and V is TRBV20-1; 15 nucleotides match TRBD2. The material was lung tumor tissue, obtained at surgery. The sequence was collected from a female donor with early-stage non-small cell lung cancer. The CDR3 DNA is TGCAGTGCTAGAGATCGGACTAGCGGGAGGGCCGTATTCGCAGATACGCAGTATTTT. Amino acid sequence: CSARDRTSGRAVFADTQYF.